This T cell receptor (beta chain) was profiled in a study of T-cell memory formation after mild COVID-19. Overall study context: TCR clusters were largely donor specific. Study results and caveats: Largely, contracting CD4+ clones fell within CM and EM, and contracting CD8+ clones within EMRA. A second wave expanding day 15 to 37 was CD4+-biased; contracting clones were balanced.

CDR3 length: 12 residues. Per germline, CDR1 SGHAT and CDR2 FQNNGV. The V end was cut by 2 bases, the J end by 5 bases, with 7 bases between. TCR alpha and TCR beta cDNA libraries carrying sample barcodes and UMIs were produced by 5'RACE using constant-segment primers. TCRdb fed the 5' RACE reads into MiXCR, producing one record per CDR3 protein. The profile shows 65,000 to 100,000 distinct CDR3 sequences, over 10% of them singletons. This clonotype has only a few counts. Its cognate antigen is unknown. The source of this sequence is a man in his late teens or twenties who had mild COVID-19 (a few samples of this study predate the infection). Cell type and time point are not known. The specimen sequenced was PBMCs or a T cell subset sorted from them (not recorded which). The genes are TRBV11-2 and TRBJ2-7; the D is unclear. The CDR3 region is CASSLFGDEQYV. The CDR3 DNA is TGTGCCAGCAGCTTATTTGGGGACGAGCAGTACGTC.